This paragraph covers one T cell receptor (beta chain) sequence. The antigen is undetermined. In the PCR, 60 Vbeta and 13 Jbeta primers were used. The assay was immunoSEQ multiplex PCR, and TCRdb's table has in-frame clones only and misses some. The table includes around 80,000 clones, around 79% detected once. The data originate from a study of cytomegalovirus exposure and HLA in healthy donors. Across the whole study: The study's early data release held about 80 million unique TCRs from HLA-typed donors.

Study findings and constraints: The study found most TCR sequences rare, yet found some public TCRs in many donors. Three CMV-associated chains were confirmed in vitro to be specific for CMV antigens.

Germline-derived CDR1 and CDR2 are SGHTA and FQGNSA. The ends were cut back, 4 bases at V and 0 bases at J, with 12 bases in the middle. This CDR3 contains 15 residues. The TCR comes from a man aged 18-30 years in good health and CMV-seropositive. Sequenced sample: PBMCs. The chain uses TRBV7-2 and TRBJ1-1; a weak D match, TRBD1 (5 bases). CDR3 amino acids: CASSSPQGMNTEAFF. The CDR3 DNA reads TGTGCCAGCAGCTCGCCGCAGGGCATGAACACTGAAGCTTTCTTT.